The clone carrying this TCR beta chain was seen only a few times. Patients at the Seattle site were enrolled during active infection and followed longitudinally. The data stem from a study of blood T cell repertoires in COVID-19. The overall study: The United States, Italy and Spain were the sources of the acute and convalescent COVID-19 samples. T cells, B-cell-depleted T cells, or PBMCs provided the cDNA or gDNA that served as material.

V gave up 4 bases and J gave up 3 bases; unmatched junction bases: 3. This CDR3 spans 16 amino acids. Germline V gene data show CDR1 as SGHNT and CDR2 as YENEEA. Per the original methods: Counts of nucleated cells, estimated from reference gene primer amplification, were obtained. Using immunoSEQ multiplex PCR, the repertoire was profiled, and TCRdb retains in-frame clones only, with some absent. V, J and clone size were drawn from that table, and D and trimming were deduced from the DNA. The data hold 250,000 to 300,000 clones, with around 91% observed a single time. The chain is built from TRBV11-3 and TRBJ2-3; TRBD2 agrees at 14 bases. The sequencing input was peripheral blood. This TCR was recovered from an older woman with COVID-19, enrolled during active disease. The DNA of the CDR3 is TGTGCCAGCAGCTCGGGACTAGCGGGGGTTACAGATACGCAGTATTTT. Translating it yields CASSSGLAGVTDTQYF.